The entry that follows covers one TCR beta chain sequence. Germline assignment: CDR1 SEHNR and CDR2 FQNEAQ (reference sequence). Trimming removed 1 base from V and 4 bases from J, with 11 bases in between. This CDR3 comprises 15 residues. These data are taken from a study of blood T cell repertoires in COVID-19. Study-wide context: Italy, Spain and the United States were the sources of the convalescent and acute COVID-19 samples.

Study processing details: Using reference gene primer amplification, nucleated cell counts were estimated. Some clones are missing from TCRdb's copy, which holds only in-frame ones; the method was immunoSEQ multiplex PCR. V, J and clone size are taken as reported in that table, and D and trimming were inferred from the DNA itself. Here the sample spans about 200,000 clones, 86% being singletons. The V and J genes are TRBV7-9 and TRBJ1-3, with D hard to call. Material for sequencing was peripheral blood. This clonotype was sampled from a woman in her seventies with acute or convalescent COVID-19. The CDR3 reads CASSLVGAAGNTIYF. CDR3 DNA: TGTGCCAGCAGCTTAGTAGGCGCGGCAGGAAACACCATATATTTT.